Shown below are 2 T cell receptor beta chains from a single sample sequenced in a study of T-cell memory formation after mild COVID-19. TCRdb called the 5' RACE reads again in MiXCR, with one record for every CDR3 protein. The sample yields 350,000 or so distinct CDR3 sequences, around 13% seen once. The sample taken for sequencing was PBMCs or a T cell subset sorted from them (not recorded which). The receptors were gathered from a man aged 18 to 29 who had mild COVID-19 (a few samples of this study predate the infection). Cell type and time point are not known.

This clonotype turned up a few times. The chain links TRBV11-3 to TRBJ2-1, with 8 bases identical to TRBD1. The CDR3 extends over 15 amino acids. Looked up from germline, CDR1 is SGHNT and CDR2 is YENEEA. V lost 5 bases and J lost 0; bases outside the gene matches: 3. CDR3 sequence reads: CASSTQGGSYNEQFF. CDR3 in DNA: TGTGCCAGCAGCACACAGGGGGGCTCCTACAATGAGCAGTTCTTC. Using reference TRBV11-3 and TRBJ2-1 for the parts outside the CDR3, the full variable domain is EAGVVQSPRYKIIEKKQPVAFWCNPISGHNTLYWYLQNLGQGPELLIRYENEEAVDDSQLPKDRFSAERLKGVDSTLKIQPAELGDSAVYLCASSTQGGSYNEQFFGPGTRLTVL.

This clonotype was detected only a few times. V and J are TRBV28 and TRBJ2-7; D is unresolved. CDR1 MDHEN and CDR2 SYDVKM come from the germline V gene. V was trimmed by 3 bases and J by 3 bases, leaving 9 bases between them. The CDR3 is 13 residues long. The CDR3 sequence is CASSFGQDYEQYV. The DNA of the CDR3 is TGTGCCAGCAGTTTCGGCCAGGACTACGAGCAGTACGTC.